One sample yielded the 14 T cell receptor beta chains listed below, sequenced in a study of cytomegalovirus exposure and HLA in healthy donors. The PCR used 60 Vbeta and 13 Jbeta primers. Measured with immunoSEQ multiplex PCR; TCRdb has only the in-frame clones, and not every one. Among approximately 170,000 clones, about 63% were seen once, and the ten largest hold less than 3.5%. Specimen: PBMCs. These receptors came from a woman in her thirties or forties in good health and CMV-seropositive.

The chain employs TRBV2 and TRBJ2-7; 12 positions match TRBD1. The germline gives CDR1 SNHLY, CDR2 FYNNEI. This CDR3 comprises 18 residues. Trimming cost V 4 bases and J 1 base; bases outside gene matches: 11. Written as DNA, the CDR3 is TGTGCCAGCAGTGGAATGGGACAGGGGGCAGTTGGGTCCTACGAGCAGTACTTC. It specifies CASSGMGQGAVGSYEQYF.

The chain has TRBV7-2 and TRBJ2-7; 12 nucleotides align to TRBD1. The CDR3 consists of 16 residues. From germline, CDR1 is SGHTA and CDR2 FQGNSA. V lost 6 bases, J lost 3 bases, and 9 bases stayed unmatched. CDR3 residues: CASSRDRGPTGYEQYF. The CDR3 nucleotides are TGTGCCAGCAGTCGGGACAGGGGGCCCACGGGCTACGAGCAGTACTTC.

The chain employs TRBV15 and TRBJ2-1; D might be TRBD1 (6 bases). This CDR3 contains 15 residues. Germline CDR1 is LNHNV and CDR2 is YYDKDF (reference sequence). V shed 1 base and J shed 5 bases, with 12 bases lying between them. CDR3 sequence: CATSRVGALHNEQFF. Here the CDR3 DNA reads TGTGCCACCAGCAGAGTGGGGGCCCTTCACAATGAGCAGTTCTTC.

CDR3 bases: TGTGCCAGCAGCTCAAGTCGCGGGGGGCCCACCGGGGAGCTGTTTTTT. Amino acid sequence: CASSSSRGGPTGELFF. V and J are TRBV7-8 and TRBJ2-2; 8 bases are shared with TRBD2. The CDR3 contains 16 residues. V trimming: 4 bases; J trimming: 4 bases; junction bases outside the gene matches: 8. Germline V gene data show CDR1 as SGHVS and CDR2 as FQNEAQ.

This clone was picked up one time. V gene TRBV11-2 combines with J gene TRBJ1-5; 7 bases agree with TRBD1. This CDR3 region has 16 residues. Germline CDR1 SGHAT, CDR2 FQNNGV. With 5 bases clipped from V and 7 bases from J, the junction kept 14 bases outside the gene matches. As DNA, the CDR3 is TGTGCCAGCAGCCCACAAGGAACAGGGGCAGGGCAGCCCCAGCATTTT. Its translation: CASSPQGTGAGQPQHF. Drawing the rest from reference TRBV11-2 and TRBJ1-5, the complete variable domain is EAGVAQSPRYKIIEKRQSVAFWCNPISGHATLYWYQQILGQGPKLLIQFQNNGVVDDSQLPKDRFSAERLKGVDSTLKIQPAKLEDSAVYLCASSPQGTGAGQPQHFGDGTRLSIL.

The J gene is TRBJ1-6, the V gene TRBV6-6; 7 positions agree with TRBD1. This CDR3 is built from 16 residues. Trimming removed 5 bases from V and 4 bases from J; junction bases left unmatched: 8. CDR1 MNHNY and CDR2 SVGAGI come from the germline V gene (reference sequence). For the CDR3, the DNA is TGTGCCAGCAGTAACCAGGGGGGTCGGTATAATTCACCCCTCCACTTT. Residues: CASSNQGGRYNSPLHF.

The chain uses TRBV10-3 and TRBJ1-2, with D possibly TRBD1 on 6 matching bases. The ends were cut back, 8 bases at V and 8 bases at J, with 15 bases in the middle. Germline CDR1 reads ENHRY; CDR2 reads SYGVKD. The CDR3 spans 12 residues. CDR3 nucleotides: TGTGCCATCGGATCTACAGGGTTGGGCTACACCTTC. It yields the protein CAIGSTGLGYTF.

This chain joins TRBV19 and TRBJ1-2; no clear D gene. Trimming took off 0 bases at V and 3 bases at J, with 5 bases between the two ends. The germline V gene encodes CDR1 LNHDA and CDR2 SQIVND (reference sequence). The CDR3 has 13 residues. The CDR3 sequence: CASSIDPDYGYTF. DNA of the CDR3: TGTGCCAGTAGTATAGATCCTGACTATGGCTACACCTTC. Filled out from reference TRBV19 and TRBJ1-2, the complete variable domain reads DGGITQSPKYLFRKEGQNVTLSCEQNLNHDAMYWYRQDPGQGLRLIYYSQIVNDFQKGDIAEGYSVSREKKESFPLTVTSAQKNPTAFYLCASSIDPDYGYTFGSGTRLTVV.

The CDR3 sequence: CASSHRTREGGEQFF. CDR3 DNA sequence: TGTGCCAGCAGCCACAGAACAAGGGAGGGAGGTGAGCAGTTCTTC. The chain uses TRBV7-6 and TRBJ2-1, with TRBD2 matching over 7 bases. The CDR3 is 15 amino acids. The V segment lost 5 bases and the J segment 9 bases; nucleotides outside the gene matches: 13. Germline V lookup: CDR1 SGHVS, CDR2 FNYEAQ.

In this sample, this clone turned up once. The chain couples TRBV6-5 to TRBJ1-1, with D hard to call. Trimming left V 7 bases short and J 1 base short, with 10 bases between. There are 13 residues in the CDR3. The germline V gene encodes CDR1 MNHEY and CDR2 SVGAGI. The CDR3 sequence is CASTDFGNTEAFF. In nucleotides, the CDR3 is TGTGCCAGCACCGACTTTGGGAACACTGAAGCTTTCTTT.

This clone was observed a handful of times. V and J are TRBV12-5 and TRBJ2-7, with TRBD1 matching 9 bases. After removal of 1 base from V and 4 bases from J, the junction contained 5 bases not matched to a gene. The CDR3 covers 15 residues. Germline assignment: CDR1 LGHNT and CDR2 FRNRAP. This chain's CDR3 is CASGLEGTGIYEQYF. The CDR3 region has the DNA TGTGCTAGTGGTTTGGAAGGGACAGGGATTTACGAGCAGTACTTC.

The V gene is TRBV28, the J gene TRBJ2-3; 10 bases align to TRBD2. Per the germline V gene, CDR1 is MDHEN and CDR2 is SYDVKM. Losses at the gene ends were 4 bases for V and 2 bases for J; bases not matched to a gene: 6. The length of the CDR3 is 16 residues. The CDR3 here is CASSSRTSGDTDTQYF. The CDR3 DNA reads TGTGCCAGCAGTTCTCGGACTAGCGGTGACACAGATACGCAGTATTTT.

This sequence joins TRBV21-1 and TRBJ2-7; the listed D gene, TRBD1, was not tested against the DNA. TRBV21-1 represents a pseudogene. CDR3 length: 16 amino acids. The CDR3 is CASSKVHRDRSYEQYF. The CDR3 DNA reads TGTGCCAGCAGCAAAGTTCACCGGGACAGATCCTACGAGCAGTACTTC.

The chain combines TRBV6-5 with TRBJ2-3, with D perhaps matching TRBD2 (6 bases). CDR1 and CDR2 from the germline V gene are MNHEY and SVGAGI. V was clipped by 5 bases and J by 2 bases, with 14 bases between them. CDR3 size: 15 residues. The CDR3 reads CASSGGGVITDTQYF. The CDR3, as DNA: TGTGCCAGCAGTGGCGGAGGGGTTATCACAGATACGCAGTATTTT.